This T cell receptor (beta chain) was sequenced in a study of vaccination effects on CD4 cells after COVID-19. General study findings and limits: Within healthy vaccinees, only 1 of 255 vaccine-induced clones displayed cross-reactivity with common cold coronaviruses.

In germline, CDR1 is SGHDT, CDR2 YYEEEE. The CDR3 length is 15 residues. The germline V and J ends were trimmed by 1 base and 9 bases, with 19 bases remaining between them. ViraFEST used viral peptide pools to expand antigen-specific CD4+ T cells before sequencing. Between days 10 and 11 of culture, CD4+ T cells were separated out. Nucleocapsid antibody tests were negative, and the vaccine recipients had no prior SARS-CoV-2 infection. Assay: immunoSEQ multiplex PCR; the TCRdb copy retains only in-frame clones and omits some. The sample records about 79,000 clones, approximately 81% being singletons. In its sample, this clone was seen once. Its matching antigen is unknown.

The chain has TRBV5-6 and TRBJ1-2, with D perhaps TRBD1 (5 bases). The input for sequencing was CD4+ T cells from PBMCs cultured with HCoV-229E spike peptides, taken before COVID-19 vaccination. The clonotype originates from a human donor who received a COVID-19 vaccine. This chain's CDR3 is CASSLSAGTTGRYTF. In DNA, the CDR3 is TGTGCCAGCAGCTTGTCGGCAGGGACGACCGGTCGCTACACCTTC.